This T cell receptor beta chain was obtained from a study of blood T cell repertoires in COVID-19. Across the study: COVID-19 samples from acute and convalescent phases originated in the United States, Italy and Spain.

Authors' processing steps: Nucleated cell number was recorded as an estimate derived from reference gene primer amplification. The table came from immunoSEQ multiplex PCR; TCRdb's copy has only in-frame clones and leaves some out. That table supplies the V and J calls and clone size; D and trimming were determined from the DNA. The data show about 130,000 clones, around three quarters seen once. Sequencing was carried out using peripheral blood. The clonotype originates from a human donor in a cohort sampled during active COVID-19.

As DNA, the CDR3 is TGTGCCGCCCCAGGGGGACTAGCGGAAACCGGGGAGCTGTTTTTT. Translated: CAAPGGLAETGELFF. This sequence joins TRBV5-3 and TRBJ2-2; 11 bases are shared with TRBD2. TRBV5-3 has ORF status, its function being uncertain. Losses at the gene ends were 10 bases for V and 5 bases for J; bases not matched to a gene: 10. This CDR3 is built from 15 residues.